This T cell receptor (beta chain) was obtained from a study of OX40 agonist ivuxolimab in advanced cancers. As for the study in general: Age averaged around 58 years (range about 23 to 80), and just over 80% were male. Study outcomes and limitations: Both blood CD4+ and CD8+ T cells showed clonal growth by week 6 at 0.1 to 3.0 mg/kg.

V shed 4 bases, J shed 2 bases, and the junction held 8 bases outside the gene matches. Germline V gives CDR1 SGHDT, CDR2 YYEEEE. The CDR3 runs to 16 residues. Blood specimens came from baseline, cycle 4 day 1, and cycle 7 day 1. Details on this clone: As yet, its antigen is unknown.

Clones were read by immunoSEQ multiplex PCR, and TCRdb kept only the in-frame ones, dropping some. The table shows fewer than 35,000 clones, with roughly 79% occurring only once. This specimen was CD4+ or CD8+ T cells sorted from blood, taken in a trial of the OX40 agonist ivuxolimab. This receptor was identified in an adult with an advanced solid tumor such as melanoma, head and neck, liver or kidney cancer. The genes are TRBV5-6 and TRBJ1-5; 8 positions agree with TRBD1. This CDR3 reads CASSGNRGARNQPQHF. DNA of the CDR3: TGTGCCAGCAGCGGGAACAGGGGGGCCCGCAATCAGCCCCAGCATTTT.